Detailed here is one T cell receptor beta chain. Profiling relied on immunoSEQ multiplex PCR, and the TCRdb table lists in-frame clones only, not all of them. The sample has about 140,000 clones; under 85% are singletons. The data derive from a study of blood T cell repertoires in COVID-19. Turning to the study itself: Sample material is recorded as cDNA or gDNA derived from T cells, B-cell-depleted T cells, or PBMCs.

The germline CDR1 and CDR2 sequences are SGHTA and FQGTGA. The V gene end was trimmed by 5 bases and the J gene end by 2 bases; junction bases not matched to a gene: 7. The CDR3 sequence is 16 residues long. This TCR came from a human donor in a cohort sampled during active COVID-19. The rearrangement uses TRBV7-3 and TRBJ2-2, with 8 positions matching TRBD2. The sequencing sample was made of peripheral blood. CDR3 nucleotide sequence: TGTGCCAGCAGCCCATCGGGAGGGTATAACACCGGGGAGCTGTTTTTT. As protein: CASSPSGGYNTGELFF.